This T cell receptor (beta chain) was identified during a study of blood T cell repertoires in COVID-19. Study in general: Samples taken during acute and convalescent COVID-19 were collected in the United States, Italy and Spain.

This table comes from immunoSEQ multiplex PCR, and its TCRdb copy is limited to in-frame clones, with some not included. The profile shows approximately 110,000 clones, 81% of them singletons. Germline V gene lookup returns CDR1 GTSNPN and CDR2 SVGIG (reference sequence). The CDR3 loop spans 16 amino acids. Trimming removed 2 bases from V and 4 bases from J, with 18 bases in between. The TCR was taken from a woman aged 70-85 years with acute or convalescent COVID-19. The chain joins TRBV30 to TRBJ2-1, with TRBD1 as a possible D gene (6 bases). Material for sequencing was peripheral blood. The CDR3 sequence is CAWSLDSFGAYNEQFF. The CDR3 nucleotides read TGTGCCTGGAGTTTGGACAGCTTTGGGGCGTACAATGAGCAGTTCTTC.